Listed here are 6 T cell receptor beta chains from one sample, sequenced in a study of blood T cell repertoires in COVID-19. Libraries were prepared by immunoSEQ multiplex PCR; TCRdb keeps only in-frame clonotypes and omits some of them. This repertoire shows under 200,000 clones, about nine tenths found once; its top ten account for approximately 0.5%. The sample comprised peripheral blood. These receptors all stem from a man in his fifties or sixties with acute or convalescent COVID-19.

The chain combines TRBV19 with TRBJ1-1; D unresolved. Germline CDR1 is LNHDA and CDR2 is SQIVND (reference sequence). V lost 4 bases, J lost 6 bases, and 12 bases lay in between. The CDR3 has 13 amino acids. CDR3 DNA sequence: TGTGCCAGTAGTAAAGACGCGGCATCTGAAGCTTTCTTT. This sequence encodes CASSKDAASEAFF.

CDR3 in DNA: TGTGCCAGTAGTATCAGCAGGAATAATGAAAAACTGTTTTTT. This translates into CASSISRNNEKLFF. The chain combines TRBV19 with TRBJ1-4; D is unresolved. This CDR3 is built from 14 residues. Trimming took 3 bases from V and 4 from J, leaving 9 bases between them. In germline, CDR1 is LNHDA, CDR2 SQIVND (reference sequence).

V gene TRBV5-1 combines with J gene TRBJ2-7; perhaps TRBD1 as D (5 bases). Per the germline V gene, CDR1 is SGHRS and CDR2 is YFSETQ. This CDR3 has 15 amino acids. V lost 0 bases and J lost 0, with 10 bases in between. For the CDR3, the DNA is TGCGCCAGCAGCTTGGGACAGATAGTCTCCTACGAGCAGTACTTC. Protein: CASSLGQIVSYEQYF.

This clone appeared a single time. V usage is TRBV6-5 and J usage is TRBJ2-3, with D possibly matching TRBD1 (5 bases). The CDR3 is made up of 15 amino acids. V lost 2 bases to trimming and J lost 1 base, with 10 bases between them. Germline lookup yields CDR1 MNHEY and CDR2 SVGAGI. CDR3 sequence reads: CASSYRGIGTDTQYF. In DNA form, the CDR3 reads TGTGCCAGCAGTTACAGGGGTATTGGCACAGATACGCAGTATTTT.

The chain links TRBV6-2 or TRBV6-3 to TRBJ1-4, with D possibly matching TRBD1 (6 bases). This CDR3 spans 15 amino acids. The V gene's germline CDR1 is MNHEY and CDR2 SVGEGT. V was clipped by 3 bases and J by 3 bases, with 11 bases between them. CDR3: CASSYRRGPNEKLFF. The CDR3 nucleotides read TGTGCCAGCAGTTATCGCAGGGGACCTAATGAAAAACTGTTTTTT.

The J gene is TRBJ2-5, the V gene TRBV19; 11 positions match TRBD1. V lost 5 bases, J lost 5 bases, and 4 bases stayed unmatched. The CDR3 has 14 amino acids. Germline values: CDR1 LNHDA, CDR2 SQIVND (reference sequence). This chain's CDR3 is CASSQDRGLETQYF. The CDR3 nucleotides are TGTGCCAGTAGTCAGGACAGGGGGCTTGAGACCCAGTACTTC. Complete variable domain (other parts from reference TRBV19 and TRBJ2-5): DGGITQSPKYLFRKEGQNVTLSCEQNLNHDAMYWYRQDPGQGLRLIYYSQIVNDFQKGDIAEGYSVSREKKESFPLTVTSAQKNPTAFYLCASSQDRGLETQYFGPGTRLLVL.